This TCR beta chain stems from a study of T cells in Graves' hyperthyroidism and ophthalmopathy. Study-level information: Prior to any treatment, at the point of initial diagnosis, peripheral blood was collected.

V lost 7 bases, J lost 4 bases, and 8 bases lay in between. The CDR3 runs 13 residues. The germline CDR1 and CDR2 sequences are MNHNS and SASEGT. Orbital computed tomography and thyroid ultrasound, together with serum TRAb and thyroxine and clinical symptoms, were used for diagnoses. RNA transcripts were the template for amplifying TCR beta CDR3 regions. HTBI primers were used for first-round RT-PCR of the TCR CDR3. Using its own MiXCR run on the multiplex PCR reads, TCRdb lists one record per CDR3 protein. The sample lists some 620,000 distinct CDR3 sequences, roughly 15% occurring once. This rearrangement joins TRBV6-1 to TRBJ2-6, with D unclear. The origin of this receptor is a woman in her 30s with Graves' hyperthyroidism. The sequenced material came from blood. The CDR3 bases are TGTGCCAGCATGGCGAGGGGGGCCAACGTCCTGACTTTC. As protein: CASMARGANVLTF.